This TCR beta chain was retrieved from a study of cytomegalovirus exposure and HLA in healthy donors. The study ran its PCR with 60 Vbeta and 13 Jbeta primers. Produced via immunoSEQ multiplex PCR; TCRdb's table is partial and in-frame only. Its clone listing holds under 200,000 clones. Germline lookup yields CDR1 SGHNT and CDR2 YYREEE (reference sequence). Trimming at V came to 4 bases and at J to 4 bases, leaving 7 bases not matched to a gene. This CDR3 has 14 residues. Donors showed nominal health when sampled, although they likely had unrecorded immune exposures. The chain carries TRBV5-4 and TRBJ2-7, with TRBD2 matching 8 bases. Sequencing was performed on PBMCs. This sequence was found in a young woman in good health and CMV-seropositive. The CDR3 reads CASSTRAGGYEQYF. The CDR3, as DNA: TGTGCCAGCAGCACCAGGGCGGGAGGTTACGAGCAGTACTTC.